What follows are 26 T cell receptor beta chains derived from one specimen sequenced in a study of T cell clones after liver transplantation. Here immunoSEQ multiplex PCR was the method, and the copy in TCRdb shows in-frame clones only, minus some. In the table there are about 6,900 clones, around 70% of which are singletons. The material sequenced was CD8+ T cells from blood, taken before liver transplant. The origin of the receptors is a human donor who received a liver transplant.

This clone appeared a few times. The gene calls are TRBV28 and TRBJ1-2; a weak D match, TRBD1 (5 bases). The ends were cut back, 2 bases at V and 6 bases at J, with 22 bases in the middle. This CDR3 has 17 residues. CDR1 is MDHEN, CDR2 SYDVKM, per germline. The CDR3 reads CASSLVIGGTILHGYTF. The CDR3 nucleotides read TGTGCCAGCAGTTTAGTTATCGGGGGTACAATTTTACATGGCTACACCTTC.

The chain is built from TRBV7-6 and TRBJ1-1, with a tentative D call TRBD1 (6 bases). Germline assignment: CDR1 SGHVS and CDR2 FNYEAQ. Between the trimmed V and J ends, which lost 5 bases and 1 base, there was a span of 8 bases. This CDR3 has 13 amino acids. The CDR3 nucleotides are TGTGCCAGCAGCCCGGGACAGAACACTGAAGCTTTCTTT. It encodes CASSPGQNTEAFF.

The chain links TRBV7-8 to TRBJ2-7; D not resolved. The V and J ends lost 2 bases and 3 bases respectively, with 2 bases between them. This CDR3 region has 11 residues. CDR1 and CDR2 from the germline V gene are SGHVS and FQNEAQ. Written as DNA, the CDR3 is TGTGCCAGCAGCTTAAGCTACGAGCAGTACTTC. This gives the protein CASSLSYEQYF.

The rearrangement uses TRBV29-1 and TRBJ2-1, with 9 bases fitting TRBD2. The ends lost 7 bases at V and 8 bases at J; junction bases unmatched: 6. CDR1 and CDR2 from the germline V gene are SQVTM and ANQGSEA. This CDR3 region has 12 residues. The CDR3, as DNA: TGCAGCGCGAGCGGGGGGAAAGATGAGCAGTTCTTC. This sequence encodes CSASGGKDEQFF.

This clone has a handful of counts. The rearrangement uses TRBV27 and TRBJ1-5; 8 positions match TRBD1. The CDR3 has 19 residues. Germline trimming cut 5 bases from V and 1 base from J; bases unmatched to any gene: 16. Germline CDR1 is MNHEY and CDR2 is SMNVEV (reference sequence). The CDR3 loop is CASSELGTGLIGSNQPQHF. The CDR3 nucleotides read TGTGCCAGCAGTGAGCTAGGGACAGGATTAATAGGGAGCAATCAGCCCCAGCATTTT.

As DNA, the CDR3 is TGTGCCAGCAGCTTGTTTGTCCAGCCGGGAGTCTACGAGCAGTACTTC. Amino acid sequence: CASSLFVQPGVYEQYF. The chain uses TRBV11-2 and TRBJ2-7; the D gene is possibly TRBD2 (6 bases). The CDR3 spans 16 residues. With 3 bases removed from V and 3 bases from J, the gap between germline ends came to 18 bases. Looked up from germline, CDR1 is SGHAT and CDR2 is FQNNGV.

The V call is TRBV9, the J call TRBJ2-3, with TRBD2 as a possible D gene (6 bases). The CDR3 loop spans 14 amino acids. The germline V gene encodes CDR1 SGDLS and CDR2 YYNGEE. Trimming shortened V by 3 bases and J by 4 bases, and 12 bases separated the two germline ends. CDR3 region: CASSAWGTSDTQYF. DNA of the CDR3: TGTGCCAGCAGCGCCTGGGGGACTTCAGATACGCAGTATTTT.

V and J are TRBV7-6 and TRBJ2-5, with D possibly matching TRBD2 (5 bases). V was cut by 2 bases and J by 5 bases, with 15 bases left in between. CDR1 and CDR2 (germline): SGHVS, FNYEAQ. This CDR3 comprises 15 residues. CDR3 coding DNA: TGTGCCAGCAGCTTAAGGCGAGGGAGTGGGGAGACCCAGTACTTC. Protein: CASSLRRGSGETQYF. The whole variable domain, remainder taken from reference TRBV7-6 and TRBJ2-5, is GAGVSQSPRYKVTKRGQDVALRCDPISGHVSLYWYRQALGQGPEFLTYFNYEAQQDKSGLPNDRFSAERPEGSISTLTIQRTEQRDSAMYRCASSLRRGSGETQYFGPGTRLLVL.

The V and J genes are TRBV30 and TRBJ1-3; D call uncertain. The length of the CDR3 is 13 residues. Trimming took off 5 bases at V and 5 bases at J, with 13 bases between the two ends. Germline CDR1 is GTSNPN and CDR2 is SVGIG (reference sequence). The CDR3 region has the DNA TGTGCCTGGCTCATTGACGGTAGAAACACCATATATTTT. Translated, it gives CAWLIDGRNTIYF. The entire variable domain, with the rest obtained from reference TRBV30 and TRBJ1-3, is as follows: SQTIHQWPATLVQPVGSPLSLECTVEGTSNPNLYWYRQAAGRGLQLLFYSVGIGQISSEVPQNLSASRPQDRQFILSSKKLLLSDSGFYLCAWLIDGRNTIYFGEGSWLTVV.

The chain has TRBV2 and TRBJ2-7, with a possible D match to TRBD1 (6 bases). V was shortened by 3 bases and J by 3 bases, with 12 bases between the two germline ends. Germline CDR1 is SNHLY and CDR2 is FYNNEI. This CDR3 region has 14 residues. CDR3 protein: CASSEGAGVYEQYV. The CDR3 DNA is TGTGCCAGCAGTGAGGGGGCAGGGGTCTACGAGCAGTACGTC.

This clone was found once. V usage is TRBV6-5 and J usage is TRBJ1-6; D not resolved. Trimming removed 4 bases from V and 3 bases from J, with 10 bases in between. The length of the CDR3 is 15 residues. Germline CDR1 MNHEY, CDR2 SVGAGI. The CDR3 nucleotides read TGTGCCAGCAGTTTATGGGCGGACTATAATTCACCCCTCCACTTT. It encodes CASSLWADYNSPLHF.

This chain links TRBV11-2 with TRBJ2-5, with 13 bases fitting TRBD2. Germline V gene lookup returns CDR1 SGHAT and CDR2 FQNNGV. V trimming: 5 bases; J trimming: 2 bases; junction bases outside the gene matches: 2. This CDR3 has 15 amino acids. The DNA for the CDR3 is TGTGCCAGCAGCCGGACTAGCGGGAGACAAGAGACCCAGTACTTC. This encodes CASSRTSGRQETQYF.

The chain uses TRBV19 and TRBJ2-1; 10 bases agree with TRBD2. V trimming: 5 bases; J trimming: 5 bases; junction bases outside the gene matches: 6. CDR1 is LNHDA, CDR2 SQIVND, per germline (reference sequence). The CDR3 has 15 amino acids. The CDR3 DNA is TGTGCCAGTAGTTCAATGGGACTAGCGAACAATGAGCAGTTCTTC. Its protein is CASSSMGLANNEQFF.

The rearrangement uses TRBV27 and TRBJ2-1; D call uncertain. Germline assignment: CDR1 MNHEY and CDR2 SMNVEV (reference sequence). V was trimmed by 7 bases and J by 2 bases, leaving 12 bases between them. This CDR3 is 14 amino acids long. The CDR3 region has the DNA TGTGCCAGCACAAGTCTGAGCACCTACAATGAGCAGTTCTTC. This gives the protein CASTSLSTYNEQFF.

The chain is built from TRBV11-2 and TRBJ2-1; TRBD1 matches 10 bases. V gave up 0 bases and J gave up 8 bases; unmatched junction bases: 10. The CDR3 runs to 17 residues. The germline V gene has CDR1 SGHAT and CDR2 FQNNGV. This CDR3 reads CASSLEVRGQGFDEQFF. The CDR3 DNA sequence: TGTGCCAGCAGCTTAGAAGTACGGGGACAGGGGTTCGATGAGCAGTTCTTC.

The chain carries TRBV11-2 and TRBJ2-7, with 8 bases lining up with TRBD1. Per the germline V gene, CDR1 is SGHAT and CDR2 is FQNNGV. This CDR3 has 14 amino acids. The ends lost 7 bases at V and 0 bases at J; junction bases unmatched: 5. Written as DNA, the CDR3 is TGTGCCAGCAATACCGGACAGGGCTCCTACGAGCAGTACGTC. Translated: CASNTGQGSYEQYV.

V usage is TRBV27 and J usage is TRBJ2-2, with D unclear. CDR1 and CDR2 from the germline V gene are MNHEY and SMNVEV (reference sequence). The CDR3 covers 15 residues. V lost 5 bases and J lost 5, with 15 bases in between. Here the CDR3 DNA reads TGTGCCAGCAGTCCCACCCCCACACGTACCGGGGAGCTGTTTTTT. Translating gives CASSPTPTRTGELFF.

A word on this clone: One end of the junction varies from germline; a read error may be responsible. The V call is TRBV27, the J call TRBJ2-1, with 10 nucleotides matching TRBD2. The germline CDR1 and CDR2 sequences are MNHEY and SMNVEV (reference sequence). The CDR3 consists of 14 residues. CDR3 in DNA: TGTGCCAGCAGATTAGCGGGGGGCTACGATGAGCAGTTCTTC. This gives the protein CASRLAGGYDEQFF.

The table lists this clone with a few counts. The chain employs TRBV14 and TRBJ1-4, with a tentative D call TRBD1 (6 bases). Germline V CDR1 and CDR2: SGHDN, FVKESK. The CDR3 is made up of 14 amino acids. V lost 3 bases, J lost 8 bases, and 13 bases lay in between. CDR3 sequence: CASSHRTEDEKLFF. The CDR3 DNA reads as TGTGCCAGCAGCCATAGGACAGAGGACGAAAAACTGTTTTTT.

This clone was counted between two and nine times. The chain carries TRBV13 and TRBJ2-5, with a tentative D call TRBD2 (5 bases). Trimming removed 2 bases from V and 5 bases from J, with 12 bases in between. CDR1 and CDR2 from the germline V gene are PRHDT and FYEKMQ (reference sequence). There are 14 residues in the CDR3. The CDR3 here is CASSLTGSVETQYF. Here the CDR3 DNA reads TGTGCCAGCAGCTTAACGGGTAGCGTGGAGACCCAGTACTTC.

The chain combines TRBV7-2 with TRBJ2-1; the match to TRBD1 covers 11 bases. This CDR3 comprises 15 residues. The V gene end was trimmed by 6 bases and the J gene end by 8 bases; junction bases not matched to a gene: 9. From germline, CDR1 is SGHTA and CDR2 FQGNSA. Here the CDR3 reads CASRNRDRGFYEQFF. CDR3 DNA: TGTGCCAGCAGGAACCGGGACAGGGGGTTTTATGAGCAGTTCTTC.

The chain couples TRBV4-1 to TRBJ2-2; D gene ambiguous. Germline CDR1 is MGHRA and CDR2 is YSYEKL. This CDR3 is 14 amino acids long. With 0 bases removed from V and 8 bases from J, the gap between germline ends came to 10 bases. This CDR3 is CASSQDGSPGELFF. CDR3 bases: TGCGCCAGCAGCCAAGATGGAAGCCCGGGGGAGCTGTTTTTT.

In nucleotides, the CDR3 is TGTGCCAGTAGTATGTCGACAGACTTCTACGAGCAGTACTTC. Its translation: CASSMSTDFYEQYF. This chain uses TRBV19 with TRBJ2-7, with a weak D call TRBD1 (5 bases). Trimming removed 3 bases at V and 3 bases at J, with 12 bases between. This CDR3 comprises 14 residues. Germline loops: CDR1 LNHDA, CDR2 SQIVND (reference sequence).

The chain combines TRBV6-1 with TRBJ2-7; D uncertain. Germline V gene data show CDR1 as MNHNS and CDR2 as SASEGT. This CDR3 comprises 14 residues. V lost 10 bases, J lost 3 bases, and 19 bases lay in between. Here the CDR3 DNA reads TGTGCCACAGAGAAGGGTTCCTGGAGCTACGAGCAGTACTTC. This codes for CATEKGSWSYEQYF.

The chain recombines TRBV15 with TRBJ2-6; TRBD1 matches at 8 bases. The junction had 2 bases not matched to a gene; V was cut back by 5 bases and J by 2 bases. The germline gives CDR1 LNHNV, CDR2 YYDKDF (reference sequence). The CDR3 has 15 residues. The CDR3 reads CATSETGAGANVLTF. DNA of the CDR3: TGTGCCACCAGCGAGACAGGGGCTGGGGCCAACGTCCTGACTTTC. The entire variable domain, with the rest obtained from reference TRBV15 and TRBJ2-6, is as follows: DAMVIQNPRYQVTQFGKPVTLSCSQTLNHNVMYWYQQKSSQAPKLLFHYYDKDFNNEADTPDNFQSRRPNTSFCFLDIRSPGLGDTAMYLCATSETGAGANVLTFGAGSRLTVL.

In its sample, this clone is medium-sized. The gene calls are TRBV7-9 and TRBJ2-3, with 7 bases fitting TRBD2. CDR1 SEHNR and CDR2 FQNEAQ come from the germline V gene (reference sequence). The CDR3 consists of 18 residues. The V gene end was trimmed by 0 bases and the J gene end by 5 bases; junction bases not matched to a gene: 14. This CDR3 reads CASSLANWSGTSVDTQYF. CDR3 coding DNA: TGTGCCAGCAGCTTAGCGAATTGGAGCGGGACCTCCGTAGATACGCAGTATTTT.